This T cell receptor (beta chain) was identified during a study of cytomegalovirus exposure and HLA in healthy donors. Overall study results and limits: According to a subsequent analysis, TCR clusters from the first cohort were inclined to appear together in the 120 or so validation repertoires.

The donors were part of the roughly 130-subject validation cohort, which stood apart from the 666-subject first cohort. The V gene's germline CDR1 is MNHEY and CDR2 SMNVEV (reference sequence). V was clipped by 2 bases and J by 0 bases; unmatched bases: 4. The CDR3 loop spans 18 amino acids. As concerns this clone: The target antigen is unknown.

The data were produced by immunoSEQ multiplex PCR, yet TCRdb's version contains in-frame clones alone and is incomplete. The table records approximately 210,000 clones, around 88% of them present only once. V is TRBV27 and J is TRBJ2-1; 13 bases fit TRBD2. The sample comprised PBMCs. The TCR comes from a woman younger than 30 in good health and CMV-seronegative. The CDR3 region is CASSLKGTSGASYNEQFF. CDR3 DNA: TGTGCCAGCAGTTTAAAAGGGACTAGCGGGGCCTCCTACAATGAGCAGTTCTTC.